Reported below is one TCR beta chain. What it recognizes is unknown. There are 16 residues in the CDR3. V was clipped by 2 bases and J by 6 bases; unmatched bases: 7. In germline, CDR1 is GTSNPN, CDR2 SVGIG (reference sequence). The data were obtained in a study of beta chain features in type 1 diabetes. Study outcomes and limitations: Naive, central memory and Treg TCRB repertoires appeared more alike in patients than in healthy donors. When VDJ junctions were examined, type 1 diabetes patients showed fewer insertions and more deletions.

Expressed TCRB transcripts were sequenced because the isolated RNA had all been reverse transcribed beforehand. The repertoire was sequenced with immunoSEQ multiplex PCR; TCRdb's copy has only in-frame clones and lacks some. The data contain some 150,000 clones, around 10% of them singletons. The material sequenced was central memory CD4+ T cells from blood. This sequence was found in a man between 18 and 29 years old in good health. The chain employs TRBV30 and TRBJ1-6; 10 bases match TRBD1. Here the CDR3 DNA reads TGTGCCTGGAGTCCCCTCTGGGACAGGGGTAATTCACCCCTCCACTTT. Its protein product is CAWSPLWDRGNSPLHF.